This T cell receptor beta chain was found in a study of cytomegalovirus exposure and HLA in healthy donors. Findings and limits, study-wide: A cluster of highly shared sequence variants was likely a sequencing artifact. When a later analysis compared HLA-associated TCR beta chains with equally common others, the HLA-associated chains turned out to be more clonally expanded and to have lower generation probabilities.

Looked up from germline, CDR1 is SGHTA and CDR2 is FQGNSA. The germline V and J ends were trimmed by 4 bases and 1 base, with 4 bases remaining between them. The CDR3 runs 13 residues. Concerning this clone: Antigen unknown.

Vbeta (60) and Jbeta (13) primers were used in the PCR. The protocol was immunoSEQ multiplex PCR, while the TCRdb copy is restricted to in-frame clones and leaves out a portion. The sample includes about 160,000 clones, 75% to 85% of them seen just once. Everyone who donated was a healthy bone marrow donor. Each donor was nominally healthy when sampled (though unrecorded immune exposures were likely). This receptor was obtained from a man aged 50 to 60 in good health and CMV-seropositive. V usage is TRBV7-2 and J usage is TRBJ2-2; D unclear. Sequencing was performed on PBMCs. CDR3 region: CASSSGNTGELFF. CDR3 coding DNA: TGTGCCAGCAGCTCCGGGAACACCGGGGAGCTGTTTTTT.